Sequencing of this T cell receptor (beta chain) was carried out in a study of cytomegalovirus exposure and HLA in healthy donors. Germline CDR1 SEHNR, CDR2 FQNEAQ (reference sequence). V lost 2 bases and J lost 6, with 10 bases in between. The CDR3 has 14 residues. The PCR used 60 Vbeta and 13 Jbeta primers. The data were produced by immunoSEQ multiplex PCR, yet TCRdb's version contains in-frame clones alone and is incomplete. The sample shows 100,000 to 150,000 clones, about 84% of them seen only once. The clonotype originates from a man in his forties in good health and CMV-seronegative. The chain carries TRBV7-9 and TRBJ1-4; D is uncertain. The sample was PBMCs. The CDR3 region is CASSLRSLDEKLFF. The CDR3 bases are TGTGCCAGCAGCTTACGGTCTTTAGATGAAAAACTGTTTTTT.